These 5 T cell receptor beta chains originate from one sample sequenced in a study of early T cells in non-severe SARS-CoV-2 infection. In TCRdb, the 5' RACE reads were re-called with MiXCR into one record per CDR3 protein. The sample shows about 71,000 distinct CDR3 sequences, roughly 12% of them seen only once. The source was whole blood, collected at baseline. These receptor sequences come from an adult who was a healthcare worker with PCR-confirmed SARS-CoV-2 infection or an uninfected control (not recorded which).

This clonotype was counted many times. The chain carries TRBV6-2 or TRBV6-3 and TRBJ1-5; D ambiguous. The CDR3 totals 13 residues. V was shortened by 2 bases and J by 8 bases, with 10 bases between the two germline ends. Germline loops: CDR1 MNHEY, CDR2 SVGEGT. CDR3: CASSYGRMKPQHF. CDR3 DNA sequence: TGTGCCAGCAGTTACGGGAGGATGAAGCCCCAGCATTTT.

This clonotype was recorded a few times. This sequence joins TRBV28 and TRBJ2-7; 8 bases agree with TRBD1. The trim removed 6 bases at V and 5 bases at J, leaving 12 bases unmatched. Germline loops: CDR1 MDHEN, CDR2 SYDVKM. The CDR3 covers 15 residues. Here the CDR3 DNA reads TGTGCCAGCAGCCGCCCCGGACAGGGTAACCACGAGCAGTACTTC. Translation gives CASSRPGQGNHEQYF.

This clonotype was found a few times. The chain employs TRBV20-1 and TRBJ1-2; possible D gene TRBD1, 6 bases. Trimming pared 6 bases from V and 4 bases from J, leaving 12 bases between. The CDR3 consists of 12 residues. CDR1 and CDR2 from the germline V gene are DFQATT and SNEGSKA (reference sequence). The CDR3 loop reads CSAAGASYGYTF. The CDR3 coding sequence is TGCAGTGCGGCAGGGGCTTCCTATGGCTACACCTTC.

This chain connects TRBV7-6 to TRBJ1-6; D remains unclear. The CDR3 has 16 residues. CDR1 and CDR2 from the germline V gene are SGHVS and FNYEAQ. V was clipped by 2 bases and J by 10 bases, with 18 bases between them. Here the CDR3 reads CASSLSGGIQASPLHF. CDR3 nucleotides: TGTGCCAGCAGCTTATCGGGTGGCATACAAGCGTCACCCCTCCACTTT.

J is TRBJ2-1 and V is TRBV10-1; 8 nucleotides agree with TRBD2. After removal of 10 bases from V and 8 bases from J, the junction contained 10 bases not matched to a gene. The CDR3 extends over 13 amino acids. Germline CDR1 reads WNHNN; CDR2 reads SYGVQD (reference sequence). DNA for the CDR3: TGCGCCACCTCCTCGGGGGGGCGGGATGAGCAGTTCTTC. Amino acid sequence: CATSSGGRDEQFF.